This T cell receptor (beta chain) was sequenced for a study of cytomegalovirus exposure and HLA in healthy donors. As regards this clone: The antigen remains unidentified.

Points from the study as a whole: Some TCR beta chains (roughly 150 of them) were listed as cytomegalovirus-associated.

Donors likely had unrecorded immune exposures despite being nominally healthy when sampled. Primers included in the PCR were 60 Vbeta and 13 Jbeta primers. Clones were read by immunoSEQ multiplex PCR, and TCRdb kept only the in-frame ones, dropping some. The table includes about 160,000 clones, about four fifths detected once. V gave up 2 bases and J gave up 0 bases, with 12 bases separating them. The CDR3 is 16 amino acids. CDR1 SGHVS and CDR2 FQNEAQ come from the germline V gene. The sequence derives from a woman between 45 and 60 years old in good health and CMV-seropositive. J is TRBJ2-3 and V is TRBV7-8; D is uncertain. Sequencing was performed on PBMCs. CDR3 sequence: CASSLNEPRSTDTQYF. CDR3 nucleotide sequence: TGTGCCAGCAGCTTAAACGAGCCCCGGAGCACAGATACGCAGTATTTT.